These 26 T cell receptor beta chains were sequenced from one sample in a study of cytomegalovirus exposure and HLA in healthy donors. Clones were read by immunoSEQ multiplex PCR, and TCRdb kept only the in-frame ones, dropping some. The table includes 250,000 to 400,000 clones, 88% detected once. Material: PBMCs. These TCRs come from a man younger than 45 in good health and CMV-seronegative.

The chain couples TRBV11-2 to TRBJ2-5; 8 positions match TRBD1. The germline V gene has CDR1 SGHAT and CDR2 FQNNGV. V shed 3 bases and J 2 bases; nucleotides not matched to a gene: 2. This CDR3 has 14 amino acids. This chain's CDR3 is CASSFGTGQETQYF. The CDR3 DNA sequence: TGTGCCAGCAGCTTCGGGACAGGTCAAGAGACCCAGTACTTC.

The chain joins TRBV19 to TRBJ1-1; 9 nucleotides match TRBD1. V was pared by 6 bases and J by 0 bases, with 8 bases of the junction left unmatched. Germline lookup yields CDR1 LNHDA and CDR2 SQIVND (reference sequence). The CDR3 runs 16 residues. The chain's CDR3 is CASRNGRTGVNTEAFF. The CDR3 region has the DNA TGTGCCAGTAGAAACGGGCGGACAGGGGTGAACACTGAAGCTTTCTTT.

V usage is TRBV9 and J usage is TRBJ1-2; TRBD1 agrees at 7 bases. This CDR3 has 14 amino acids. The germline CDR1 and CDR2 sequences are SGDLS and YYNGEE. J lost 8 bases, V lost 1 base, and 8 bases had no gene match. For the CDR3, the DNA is TGTGCCAGCAGCGTACACGACAGGGTGGAGGGCTACACCTTC. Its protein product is CASSVHDRVEGYTF.

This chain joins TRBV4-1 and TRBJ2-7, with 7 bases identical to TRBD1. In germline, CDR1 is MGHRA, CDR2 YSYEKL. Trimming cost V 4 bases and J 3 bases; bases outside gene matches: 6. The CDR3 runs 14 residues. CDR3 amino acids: CASSPTGQSYEQYF. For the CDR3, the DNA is TGCGCCAGCAGCCCTACGGGACAGAGCTACGAGCAGTACTTC.

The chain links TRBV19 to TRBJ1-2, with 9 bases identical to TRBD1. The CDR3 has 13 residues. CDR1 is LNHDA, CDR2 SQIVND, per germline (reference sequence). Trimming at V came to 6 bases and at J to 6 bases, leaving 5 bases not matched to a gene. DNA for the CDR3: TGTGCCAGTAGATTCCGGGACAGGGATGGCTACACCTTC. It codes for CASRFRDRDGYTF.

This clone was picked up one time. The CDR3 reads CASSPGTSGGTDTQYF. The CDR3 nucleotides are TGCGCCAGCAGCCCGGGGACTAGCGGGGGCACAGATACGCAGTATTTT. The chain is built from TRBV5-1 and TRBJ2-3; 13 nucleotides line up with TRBD2. The V segment lost 4 bases and the J segment 1 base; nucleotides outside the gene matches: 3. Germline V gene lookup returns CDR1 SGHRS and CDR2 YFSETQ. This CDR3 is built from 16 residues.

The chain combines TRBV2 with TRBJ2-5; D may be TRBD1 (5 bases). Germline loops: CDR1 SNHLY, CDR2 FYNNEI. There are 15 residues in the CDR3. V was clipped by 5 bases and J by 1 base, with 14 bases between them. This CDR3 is CASSPPRQLQETQYF. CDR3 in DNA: TGTGCCAGCAGTCCACCGCGACAGCTCCAAGAGACCCAGTACTTC. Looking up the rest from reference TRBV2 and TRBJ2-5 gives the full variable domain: EPEVTQTPSHQVTQMGQEVILRCVPISNHLYFYWYRQILGQKVEFLVSFYNNEISEKSEIFDDQFSVERPDGSNFTLKIRSTKLEDSAMYFCASSPPRQLQETQYFGPGTRLLVL.

The CDR3 here is CASSIDPVNEQFF. The CDR3 bases are TGTGCCAGTAGTATAGATCCGGTCAATGAGCAGTTCTTC. The gene calls are TRBV19 and TRBJ2-1, with D unclear. The ends were cut back, 0 bases at V and 6 bases at J, with 6 bases in the middle. The CDR3 sequence is 13 residues long. CDR1 LNHDA and CDR2 SQIVND come from the germline V gene (reference sequence).

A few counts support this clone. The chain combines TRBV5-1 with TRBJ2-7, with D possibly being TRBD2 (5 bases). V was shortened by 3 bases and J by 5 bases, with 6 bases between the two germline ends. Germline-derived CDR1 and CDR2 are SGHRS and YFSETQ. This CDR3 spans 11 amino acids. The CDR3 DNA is TGCGCCAGCAGCTGGGGAGACGAGCAGTACTTC. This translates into CASSWGDEQYF.

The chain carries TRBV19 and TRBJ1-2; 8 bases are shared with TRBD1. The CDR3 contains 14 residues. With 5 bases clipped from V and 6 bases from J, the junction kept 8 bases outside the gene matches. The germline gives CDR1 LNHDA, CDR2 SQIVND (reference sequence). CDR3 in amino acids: CASSPWTGNDGYTF. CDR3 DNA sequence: TGTGCCAGTAGTCCTTGGACAGGGAACGATGGCTACACCTTC.

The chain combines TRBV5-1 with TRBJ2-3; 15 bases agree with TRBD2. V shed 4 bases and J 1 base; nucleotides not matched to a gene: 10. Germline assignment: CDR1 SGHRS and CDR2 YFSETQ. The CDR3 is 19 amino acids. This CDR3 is CASSRPGTSGGYRTDTQYF. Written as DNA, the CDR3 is TGCGCCAGCAGCAGACCGGGGACTAGCGGGGGGTACCGCACAGATACGCAGTATTTT. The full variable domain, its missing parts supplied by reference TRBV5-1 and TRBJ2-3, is KAGVTQTPRYLIKTRGQQVTLSCSPISGHRSVSWYQQTPGQGLQFLFEYFSETQRNKGNFPGRFSGRQFSNSRSEMNVSTLELGDSALYLCASSRPGTSGGYRTDTQYFGPGTRLTVL.

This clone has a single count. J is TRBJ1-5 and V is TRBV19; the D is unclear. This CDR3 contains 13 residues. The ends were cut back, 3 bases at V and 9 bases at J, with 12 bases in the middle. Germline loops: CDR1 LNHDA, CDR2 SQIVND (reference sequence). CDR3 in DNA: TGTGCCAGTAGTATCCTTCACTCTCTGCCCCAGCATTTT. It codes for CASSILHSLPQHF.

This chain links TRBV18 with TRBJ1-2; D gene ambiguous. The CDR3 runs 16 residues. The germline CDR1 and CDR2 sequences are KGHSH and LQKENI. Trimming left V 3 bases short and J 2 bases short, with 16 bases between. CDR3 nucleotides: TGTGCCAGCTCACCTATAAACACCGGGAACAACTATGGCTACACCTTC. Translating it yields CASSPINTGNNYGYTF.

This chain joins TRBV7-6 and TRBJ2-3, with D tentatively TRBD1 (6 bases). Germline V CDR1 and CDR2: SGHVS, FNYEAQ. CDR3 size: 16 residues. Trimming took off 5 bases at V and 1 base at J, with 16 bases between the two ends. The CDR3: CASSPNTGMGTDTQYF. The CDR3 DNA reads TGTGCCAGCAGCCCCAACACAGGGATGGGCACAGATACGCAGTATTTT.

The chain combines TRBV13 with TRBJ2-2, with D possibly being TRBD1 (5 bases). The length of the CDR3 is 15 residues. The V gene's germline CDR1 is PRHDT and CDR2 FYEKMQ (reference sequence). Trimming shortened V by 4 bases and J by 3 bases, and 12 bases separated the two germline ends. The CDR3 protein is CASSSPRGYTGELFF. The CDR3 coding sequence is TGTGCCAGCAGCTCCCCTAGGGGTTACACCGGGGAGCTGTTTTTT.

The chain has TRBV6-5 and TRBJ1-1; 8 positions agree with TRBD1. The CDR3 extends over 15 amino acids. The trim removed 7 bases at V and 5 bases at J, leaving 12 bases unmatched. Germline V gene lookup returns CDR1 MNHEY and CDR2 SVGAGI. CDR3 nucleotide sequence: TGTGCCAGCAAATACGGACAGGGAAAGGGGACTGAAGCTTTCTTT. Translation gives CASKYGQGKGTEAFF.

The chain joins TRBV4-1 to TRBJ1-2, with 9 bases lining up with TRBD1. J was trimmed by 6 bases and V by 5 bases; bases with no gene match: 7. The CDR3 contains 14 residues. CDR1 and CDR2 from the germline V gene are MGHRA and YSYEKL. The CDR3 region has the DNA TGCGCCAGCAGCAACACCTGGACAGGGGATGGCTACACCTTC. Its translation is CASSNTWTGDGYTF.

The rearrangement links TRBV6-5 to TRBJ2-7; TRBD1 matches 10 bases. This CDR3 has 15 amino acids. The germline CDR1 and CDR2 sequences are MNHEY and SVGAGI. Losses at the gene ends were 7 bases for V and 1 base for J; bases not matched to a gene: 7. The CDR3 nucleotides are TGTGCCAGCAAAGCCGGGACAGGGGTATCCTACGAGCAGTACTTC. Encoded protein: CASKAGTGVSYEQYF.

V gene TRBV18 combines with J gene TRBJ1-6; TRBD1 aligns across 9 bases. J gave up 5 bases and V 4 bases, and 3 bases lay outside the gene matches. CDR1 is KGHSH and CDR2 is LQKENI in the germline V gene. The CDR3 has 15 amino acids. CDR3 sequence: CASSQQGADNSPLHF. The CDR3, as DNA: TGTGCCAGCTCACAACAGGGGGCGGATAATTCACCCCTCCACTTT.

The CDR3 protein is CASSFGLAGGPASEQYF. CDR3 DNA sequence: TGTGCCAGCAGCTTTGGACTAGCGGGGGGGCCTGCCTCCGAGCAGTACTTC. The chain is built from TRBV11-1 and TRBJ2-7; 15 bases align to TRBD2. J lost 6 bases, V lost 3 bases, and 9 bases had no gene match. This CDR3 has 17 amino acids. Per the germline V gene, CDR1 is SGHAT and CDR2 is FQDESV (reference sequence).

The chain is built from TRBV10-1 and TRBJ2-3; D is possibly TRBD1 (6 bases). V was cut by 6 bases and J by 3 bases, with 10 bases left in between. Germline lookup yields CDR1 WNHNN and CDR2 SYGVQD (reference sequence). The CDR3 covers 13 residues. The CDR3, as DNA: TGCGCCAGCAGCCCACAGGGAACAGATACGCAGTATTTT. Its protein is CASSPQGTDTQYF.

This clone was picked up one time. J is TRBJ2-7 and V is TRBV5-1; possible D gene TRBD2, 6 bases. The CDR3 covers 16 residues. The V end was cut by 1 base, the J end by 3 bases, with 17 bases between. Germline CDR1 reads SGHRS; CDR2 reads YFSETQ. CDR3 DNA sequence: TGCGCCAGCAGCTTGCCGGGGGTCCAACCTCACTACGAGCAGTACTTC. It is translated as CASSLPGVQPHYEQYF.

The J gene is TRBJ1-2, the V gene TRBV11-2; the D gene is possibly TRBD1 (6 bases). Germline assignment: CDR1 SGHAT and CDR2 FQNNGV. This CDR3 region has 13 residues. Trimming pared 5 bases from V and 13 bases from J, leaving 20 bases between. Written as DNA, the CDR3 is TGTGCCAGCAGCCTTGTTTGGACAGATCAGCTCACCTTC. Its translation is CASSLVWTDQLTF.

CDR3 residues: CASRRRGKNTIYF. Written as DNA, the CDR3 is TGTGCCAGTAGACGCCGGGGAAAAAACACCATATATTTT. This chain uses TRBV19 with TRBJ1-3; D is undetermined. Germline CDR1 reads LNHDA; CDR2 reads SQIVND (reference sequence). The V gene lost 6 bases and the J gene lost 6 bases, with 12 bases spanning the gap. The CDR3 loop spans 13 amino acids.

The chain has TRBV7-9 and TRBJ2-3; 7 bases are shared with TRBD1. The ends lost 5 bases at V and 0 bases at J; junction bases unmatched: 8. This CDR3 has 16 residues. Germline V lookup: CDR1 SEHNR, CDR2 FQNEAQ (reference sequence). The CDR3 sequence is CASSTRQGGSTDTQYF. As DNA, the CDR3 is TGTGCCAGCAGCACCCGACAGGGTGGGAGCACAGATACGCAGTATTTT.

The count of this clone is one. CDR3 sequence (DNA): TGCGCCAGCAGCCCACCCGGGACAGGGGAAGCTTTCTTT. As protein: CASSPPGTGEAFF. V and J are TRBV4-3 and TRBJ1-1; 9 positions match TRBD1. Trimming removed 4 bases from V and 8 bases from J; junction bases left unmatched: 5. The CDR3 length is 13 residues. Germline V gene data show CDR1 as LGHNA and CDR2 as YSLEER.